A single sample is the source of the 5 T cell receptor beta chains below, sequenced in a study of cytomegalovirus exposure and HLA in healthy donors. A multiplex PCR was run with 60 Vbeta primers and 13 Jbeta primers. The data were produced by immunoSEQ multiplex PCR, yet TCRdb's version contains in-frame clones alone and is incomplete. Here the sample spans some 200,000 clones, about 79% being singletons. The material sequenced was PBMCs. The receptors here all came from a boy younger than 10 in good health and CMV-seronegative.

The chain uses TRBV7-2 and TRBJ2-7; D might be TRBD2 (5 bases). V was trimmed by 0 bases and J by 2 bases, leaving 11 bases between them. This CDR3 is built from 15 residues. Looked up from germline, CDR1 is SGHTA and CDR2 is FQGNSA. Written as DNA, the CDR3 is TGTGCCAGCAGCTTAGCAGGGTCGGGGACCTACGAGCAGTACTTC. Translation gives CASSLAGSGTYEQYF. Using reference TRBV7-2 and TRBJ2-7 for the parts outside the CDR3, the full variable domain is GAGVSQSPSNKVTEKGKDVELRCDPISGHTALYWYRQSLGQGLEFLIYFQGNSAPDKSGLPSDRFSAERTGGSVSTLTIQRTQQEDSAVYLCASSLAGSGTYEQYFGPGTRLTVT.

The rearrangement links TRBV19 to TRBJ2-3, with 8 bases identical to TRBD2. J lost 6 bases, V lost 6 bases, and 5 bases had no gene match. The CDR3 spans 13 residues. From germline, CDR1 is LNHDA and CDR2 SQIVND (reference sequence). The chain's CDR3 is CASSGGARDTQYF. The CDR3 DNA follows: TGTGCCAGTAGCGGGGGGGCCCGGGATACGCAGTATTTT. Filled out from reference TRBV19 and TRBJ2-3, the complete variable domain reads DGGITQSPKYLFRKEGQNVTLSCEQNLNHDAMYWYRQDPGQGLRLIYYSQIVNDFQKGDIAEGYSVSREKKESFPLTVTSAQKNPTAFYLCASSGGARDTQYFGPGTRLTVL.

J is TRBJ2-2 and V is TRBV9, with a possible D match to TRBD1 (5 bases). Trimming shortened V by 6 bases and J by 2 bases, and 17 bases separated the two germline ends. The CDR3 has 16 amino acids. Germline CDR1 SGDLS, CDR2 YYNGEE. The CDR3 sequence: CASNEAWGPNTGELFF. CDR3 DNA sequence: TGTGCCAGCAACGAAGCATGGGGCCCCAACACCGGGGAGCTGTTTTTT.

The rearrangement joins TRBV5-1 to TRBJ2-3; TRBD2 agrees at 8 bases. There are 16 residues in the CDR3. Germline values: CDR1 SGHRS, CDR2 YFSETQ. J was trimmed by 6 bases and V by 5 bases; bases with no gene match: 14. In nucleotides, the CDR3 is TGCGCCAGCAGATTACTTAGCGGGATCAAAGGGGATACGCAGTATTTT. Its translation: CASRLLSGIKGDTQYF.

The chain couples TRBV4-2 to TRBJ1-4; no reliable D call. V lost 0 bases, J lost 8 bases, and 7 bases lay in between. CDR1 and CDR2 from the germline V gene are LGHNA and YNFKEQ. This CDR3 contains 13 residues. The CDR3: CASSQESEEKLFF. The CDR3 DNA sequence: TGTGCCAGCAGCCAAGAGTCGGAGGAAAAACTGTTTTTT.